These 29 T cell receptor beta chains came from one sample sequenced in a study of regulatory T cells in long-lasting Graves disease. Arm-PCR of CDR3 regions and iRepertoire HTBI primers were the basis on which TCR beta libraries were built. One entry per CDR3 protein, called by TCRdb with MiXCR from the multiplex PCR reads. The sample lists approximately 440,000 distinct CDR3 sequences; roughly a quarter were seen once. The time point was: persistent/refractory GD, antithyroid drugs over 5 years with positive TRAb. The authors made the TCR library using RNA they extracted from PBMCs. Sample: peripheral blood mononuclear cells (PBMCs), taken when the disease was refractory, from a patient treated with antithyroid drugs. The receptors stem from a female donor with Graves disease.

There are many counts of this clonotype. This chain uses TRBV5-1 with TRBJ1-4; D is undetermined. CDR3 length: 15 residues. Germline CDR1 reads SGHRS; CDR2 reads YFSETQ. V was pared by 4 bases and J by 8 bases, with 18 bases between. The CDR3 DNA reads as TGCGCCAGCAGCCTGAGCAAGGGCTACGGAGAAAAACTGTTTTTT. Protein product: CASSLSKGYGEKLFF. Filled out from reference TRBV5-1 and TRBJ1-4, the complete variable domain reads KAGVTQTPRYLIKTRGQQVTLSCSPISGHRSVSWYQQTPGQGLQFLFEYFSETQRNKGNFPGRFSGRQFSNSRSEMNVSTLELGDSALYLCASSLSKGYGEKLFFGSGTQLSVL.

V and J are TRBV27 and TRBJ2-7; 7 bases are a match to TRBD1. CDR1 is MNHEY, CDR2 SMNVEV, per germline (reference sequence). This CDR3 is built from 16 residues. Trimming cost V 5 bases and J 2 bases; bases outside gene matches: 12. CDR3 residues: CASSAAPGQRPYEQYF. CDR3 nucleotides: TGTGCCAGCAGTGCGGCCCCGGGACAGCGGCCCTACGAGCAGTACTTC.

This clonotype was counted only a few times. The CDR3 DNA is TGTGCCTGGAGTGTTGCCGAGACAAAAGCTTTCTTT. Translating gives CAWSVAETKAFF. The chain is built from TRBV30 and TRBJ1-1, with no clear D. V was shortened by 0 bases and J by 9 bases, with 11 bases between the two germline ends. CDR3 size: 12 residues. The germline V gene encodes CDR1 GTSNPN and CDR2 SVGIG (reference sequence).

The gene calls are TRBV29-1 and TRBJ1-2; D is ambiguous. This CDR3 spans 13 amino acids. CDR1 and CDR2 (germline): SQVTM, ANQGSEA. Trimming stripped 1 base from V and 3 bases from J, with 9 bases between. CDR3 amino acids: CSVEVRDYYGYTF. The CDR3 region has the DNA TGCAGCGTTGAAGTGAGAGACTACTATGGCTACACCTTC.

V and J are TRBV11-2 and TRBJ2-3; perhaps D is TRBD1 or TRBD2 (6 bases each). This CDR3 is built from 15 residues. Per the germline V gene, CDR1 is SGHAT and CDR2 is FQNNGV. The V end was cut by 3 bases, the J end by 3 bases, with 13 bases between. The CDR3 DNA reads TGTGCCAGCAGCTTTGGGGGCGGGATGACAGATACGCAGTATTTT. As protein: CASSFGGGMTDTQYF.

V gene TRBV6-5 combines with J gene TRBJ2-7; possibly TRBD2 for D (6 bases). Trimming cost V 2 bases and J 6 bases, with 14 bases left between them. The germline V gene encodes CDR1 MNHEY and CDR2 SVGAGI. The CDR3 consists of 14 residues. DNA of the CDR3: TGTGCCAGCAGTTACGCGGGGTCTAGGTCCGAGCAGTACTTC. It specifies CASSYAGSRSEQYF.

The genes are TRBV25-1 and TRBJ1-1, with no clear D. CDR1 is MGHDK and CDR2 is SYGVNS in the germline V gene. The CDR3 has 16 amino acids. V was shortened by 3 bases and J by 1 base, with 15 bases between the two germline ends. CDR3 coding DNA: TGTGCCAGCAGTGACACCTACCGGGATCAGAACACTGAAGCTTTCTTT. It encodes CASSDTYRDQNTEAFF.

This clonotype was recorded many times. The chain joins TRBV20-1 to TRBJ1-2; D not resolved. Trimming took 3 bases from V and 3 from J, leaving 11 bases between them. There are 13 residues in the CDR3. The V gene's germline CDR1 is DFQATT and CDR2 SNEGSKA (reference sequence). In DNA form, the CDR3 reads TGCAGTGCTAGTGTTTCGGTCCACTATGGCTACACCTTC. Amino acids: CSASVSVHYGYTF.

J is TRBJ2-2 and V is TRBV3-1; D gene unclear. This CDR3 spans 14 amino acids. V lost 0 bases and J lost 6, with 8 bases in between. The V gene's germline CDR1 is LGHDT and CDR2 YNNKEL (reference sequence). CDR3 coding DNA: TGTGCCAGCAGCCAAGACCCGATTGCCGGGGAGCTGTTTTTT. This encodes CASSQDPIAGELFF.

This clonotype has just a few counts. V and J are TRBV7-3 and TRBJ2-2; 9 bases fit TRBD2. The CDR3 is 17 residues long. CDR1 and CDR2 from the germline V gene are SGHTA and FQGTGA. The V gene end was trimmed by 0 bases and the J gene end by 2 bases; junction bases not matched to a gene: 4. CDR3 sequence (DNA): TGTGCCAGCAGCTTAACGGCTAGCGGGACAAACACCGGGGAGCTGTTTTTT. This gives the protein CASSLTASGTNTGELFF.

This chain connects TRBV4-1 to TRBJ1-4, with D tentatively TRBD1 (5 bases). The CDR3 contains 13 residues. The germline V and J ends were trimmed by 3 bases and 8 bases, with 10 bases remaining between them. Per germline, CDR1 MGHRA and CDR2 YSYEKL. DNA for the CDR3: TGCGCCAGCAGCCACCCCGGGGGGGAAAAACTGTTTTTT. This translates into CASSHPGGEKLFF.

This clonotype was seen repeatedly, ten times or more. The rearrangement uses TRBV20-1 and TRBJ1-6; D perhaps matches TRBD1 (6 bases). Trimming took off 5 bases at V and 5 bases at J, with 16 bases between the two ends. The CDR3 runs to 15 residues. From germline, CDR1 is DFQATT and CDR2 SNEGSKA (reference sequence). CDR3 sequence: CSARGTLSNNSPLHF. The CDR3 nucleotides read TGCAGTGCTCGGGGGACACTGTCGAATAATTCACCCCTCCACTTT.

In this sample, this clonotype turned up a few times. The CDR3 nucleotides are TGTGCCAGCAGGATCCTAGCCAAAAACATTCAGTACTTC. This sequence encodes CASRILAKNIQYF. The chain is built from TRBV2 and TRBJ2-4; D remains unclear. The CDR3 loop spans 13 amino acids. Germline CDR1 and CDR2: SNHLY and FYNNEI. V was trimmed by 6 bases and J by 0 bases, leaving 6 bases between them.

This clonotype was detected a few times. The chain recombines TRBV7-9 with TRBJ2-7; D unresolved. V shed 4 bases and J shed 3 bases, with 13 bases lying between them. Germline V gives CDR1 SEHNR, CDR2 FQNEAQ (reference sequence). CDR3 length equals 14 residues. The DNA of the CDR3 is TGTGCCAGCAGCTCCCCCCAAGTTAGCTACGAGCAGTACTTC. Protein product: CASSSPQVSYEQYF.

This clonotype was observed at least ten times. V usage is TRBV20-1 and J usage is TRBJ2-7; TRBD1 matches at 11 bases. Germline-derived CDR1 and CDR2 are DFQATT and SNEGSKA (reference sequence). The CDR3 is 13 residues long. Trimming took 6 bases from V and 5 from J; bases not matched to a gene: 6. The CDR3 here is CSATWTGGDEQYF. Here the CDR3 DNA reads TGCAGTGCCACTTGGACAGGGGGCGACGAGCAGTACTTC.

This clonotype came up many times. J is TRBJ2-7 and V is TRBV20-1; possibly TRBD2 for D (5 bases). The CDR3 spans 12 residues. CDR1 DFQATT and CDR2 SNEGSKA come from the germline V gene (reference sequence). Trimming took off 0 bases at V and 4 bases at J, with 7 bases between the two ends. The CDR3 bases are TGCAGTGCTAGAGAGCGGGCGTACGAGCAGTACTTC. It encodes CSARERAYEQYF.

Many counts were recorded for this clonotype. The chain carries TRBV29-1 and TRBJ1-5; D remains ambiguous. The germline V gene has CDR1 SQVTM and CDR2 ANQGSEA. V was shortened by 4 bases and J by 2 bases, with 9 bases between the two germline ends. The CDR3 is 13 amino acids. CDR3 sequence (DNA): TGCAGCGTTGCCGGGGAGCGCAATCAGCCCCAGCATTTT. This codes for CSVAGERNQPQHF.

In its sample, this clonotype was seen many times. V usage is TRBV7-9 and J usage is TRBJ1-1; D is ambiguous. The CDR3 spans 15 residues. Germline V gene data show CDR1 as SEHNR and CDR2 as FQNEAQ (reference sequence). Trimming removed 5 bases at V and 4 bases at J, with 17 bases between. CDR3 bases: TGTGCCAGCAGCCCCCCTGGACGGCAGAGCACTGAAGCTTTCTTT. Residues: CASSPPGRQSTEAFF.

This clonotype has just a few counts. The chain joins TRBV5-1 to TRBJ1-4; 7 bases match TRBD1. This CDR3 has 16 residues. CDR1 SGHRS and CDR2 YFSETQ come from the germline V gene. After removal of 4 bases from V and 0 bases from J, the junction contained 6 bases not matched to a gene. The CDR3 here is CASSTRQGATNEKLFF. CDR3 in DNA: TGCGCCAGCAGCACGCGACAGGGAGCAACTAATGAAAAACTGTTTTTT.

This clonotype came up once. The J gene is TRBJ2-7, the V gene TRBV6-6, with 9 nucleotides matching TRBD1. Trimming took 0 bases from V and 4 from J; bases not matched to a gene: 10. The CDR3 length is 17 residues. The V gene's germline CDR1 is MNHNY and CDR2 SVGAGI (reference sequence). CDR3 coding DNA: TGTGCCAGCAGTTACTCGGGGACAGGGCTTTCCCCGTACGAGCAGTACTTC. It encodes CASSYSGTGLSPYEQYF.

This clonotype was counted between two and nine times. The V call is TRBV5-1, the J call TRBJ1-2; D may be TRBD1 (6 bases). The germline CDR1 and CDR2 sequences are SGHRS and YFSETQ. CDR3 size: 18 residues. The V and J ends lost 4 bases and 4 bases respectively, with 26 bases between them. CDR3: CASSPRDQLRDILYGYTF. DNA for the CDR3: TGCGCCAGCAGCCCAAGGGACCAACTCCGGGACATACTCTATGGCTACACCTTC.

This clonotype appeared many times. The chain's CDR3 is CASSYSANTGELFF. CDR3 bases: TGTGCCAGCAGCTATTCAGCGAACACCGGGGAGCTGTTTTTT. The chain employs TRBV11-1 and TRBJ2-2; the D is unclear. Germline values: CDR1 SGHAT, CDR2 FQDESV (reference sequence). The CDR3 is 14 amino acids. V dropped 4 bases and J dropped 0 bases, with 6 bases sitting between them. Looking up the rest from reference TRBV11-1 and TRBJ2-2 gives the full variable domain: EAEVAQSPRYKITEKSQAVAFWCDPISGHATLYWYRQILGQGPELLVQFQDESVVDDSQLPKDRFSAERLKGVDSTLKIQPAELGDSAMYLCASSYSANTGELFFGEGSRLTVL.

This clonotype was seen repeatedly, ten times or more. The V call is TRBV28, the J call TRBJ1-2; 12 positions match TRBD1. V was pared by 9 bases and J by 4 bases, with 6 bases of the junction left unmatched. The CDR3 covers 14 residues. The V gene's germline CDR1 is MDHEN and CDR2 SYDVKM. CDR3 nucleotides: TGTGCCAGTTTGGGGACAGGGGGCGGCTATGGCTACACCTTC. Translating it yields CASLGTGGGYGYTF.

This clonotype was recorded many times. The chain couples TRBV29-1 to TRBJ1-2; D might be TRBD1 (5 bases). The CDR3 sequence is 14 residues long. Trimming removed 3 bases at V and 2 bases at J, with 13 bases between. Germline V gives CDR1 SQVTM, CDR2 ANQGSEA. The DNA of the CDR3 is TGCAGCGTTGATGGGGCCATTGGAAACTATGGCTACACCTTC. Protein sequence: CSVDGAIGNYGYTF.

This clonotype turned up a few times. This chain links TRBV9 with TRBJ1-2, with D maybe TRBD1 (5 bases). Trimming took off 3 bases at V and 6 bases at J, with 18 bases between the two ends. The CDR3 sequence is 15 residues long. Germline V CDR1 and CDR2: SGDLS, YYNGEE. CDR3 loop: CASSDRQWGRHGYTF. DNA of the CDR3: TGTGCCAGCAGCGATCGACAGTGGGGAAGGCATGGCTACACCTTC.

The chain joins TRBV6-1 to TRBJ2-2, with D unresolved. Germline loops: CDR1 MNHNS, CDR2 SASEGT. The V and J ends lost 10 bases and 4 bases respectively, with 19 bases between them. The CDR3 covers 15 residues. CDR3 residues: CATQVNNGRTGELFF. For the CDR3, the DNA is TGTGCCACCCAAGTCAACAATGGACGCACCGGGGAGCTGTTTTTT.

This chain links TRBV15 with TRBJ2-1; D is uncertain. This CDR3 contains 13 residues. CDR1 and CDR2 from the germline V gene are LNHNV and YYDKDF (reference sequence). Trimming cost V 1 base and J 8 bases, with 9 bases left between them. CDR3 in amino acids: CATSRALQDEQFF. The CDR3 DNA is TGTGCCACCAGCAGAGCTTTGCAGGATGAGCAGTTCTTC.

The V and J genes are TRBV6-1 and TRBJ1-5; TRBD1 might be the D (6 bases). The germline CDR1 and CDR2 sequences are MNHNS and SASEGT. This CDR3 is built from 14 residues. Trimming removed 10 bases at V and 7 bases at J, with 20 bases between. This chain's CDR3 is CAIKGGQGRQPQHF. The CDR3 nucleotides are TGTGCCATCAAAGGAGGCCAGGGGAGACAGCCCCAGCATTTT.

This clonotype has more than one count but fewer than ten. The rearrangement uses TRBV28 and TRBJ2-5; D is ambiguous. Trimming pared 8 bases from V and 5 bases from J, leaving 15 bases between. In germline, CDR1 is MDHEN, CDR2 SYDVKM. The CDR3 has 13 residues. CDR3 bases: TGTGCCAGCCTTCATCCCTCGCGGGAGACCCAGTACTTC. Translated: CASLHPSRETQYF.